The source of this T cell receptor beta chain is a study of T cells in Graves' hyperthyroidism and ophthalmopathy (dated by TCRdb to about 2019). At the level of the whole study: Peripheral blood samples were taken at the time of initial diagnosis, prior to any treatment. Prospective prediction of ophthalmopathy was tested in an independent validation cohort of 18 to 20 hyperthyroidism patients and 17 patients who later progressed to ophthalmopathy. The study also compared thyroid tissue and blood T-cell repertoires from a handful of Graves' hyperthyroidism patients. Following sampling, methimazole starting at 30 mg daily was given to hyperthyroidism patients, and high-dose intravenous methylprednisolone was given to ophthalmopathy patients. TCR V-J signatures able to tell the groups apart were searched for in a discovery cohort of 90 to 100 patients, of whom 40 to 45 had Graves' ophthalmopathy and under 65 had stable Graves' hyperthyroidism. For training and testing, the 100 or so patients in the discovery cohort were randomly divided in a 7:3 ratio. The paper reports TCR Vbeta CDR3 sequencing of roughly 140 peripheral blood samples: 43 ophthalmopathy, under 80 hyperthyroidism and around 17 progressor patients. Results the study describes overall, beyond this receptor: Sample size was not statistically predetermined, and investigators were not blinded to group allocation. Blood samples also contained most of the expanded thyroid clonotypes (frequency above 0.001), which suggests that blood repertoires may reflect thyroid immune responses. In validation, the model predicted progression to ophthalmopathy with 55% to 71% sensitivity and 72.22% specificity, a median of roughly seven months before onset. Ophthalmopathy was separated from stable hyperthyroidism by a 13 V-J signature model, with approximately 86% sensitivity and roughly 81% specificity obtained in cross-validation and 80%/75% obtained in testing.

For this clonotype: The target of this receptor is not known. The input lacks base qualities; no much larger clone sits a single base away.

TCR beta CDR3 regions were amplified from RNA transcripts. A first-round RT-PCR of the TCR CDR3 used the HTBI primer set with the Qiagen OneStep RT-PCR kit. Libraries were constructed in a second round of multiplex PCR, after which size selection and purification were carried out. Paired-end sequencing of the libraries was performed with 100 bp reads on an Illumina HiSeq2000. The authors processed their data as follows. SOAPnuke was used to process the raw data, with reads discarded if the reads contained adapters or uncalled bases, had a mean Phred below 15, or lacked an exact constant-primer or identifier match. COPE v1.2.5 was used to merge the high-quality paired reads, and each unique nucleotide sequence was defined as a clonotype. MiTCR v1.1 was used to align clonotypes to the IMGT TRBV, TRBD and TRBJ reference segments. The analysis included only V-J combinations with a frequency above 0.0001, which together covered more than 98% of the repertoires. A TCS score was defined as the ratio between F50 (clonal expansion) and ExV (chaos), using BLOSUM62-based TCRdist between CDR3 peptides within each V-J. Welch's t-statistics and random forest reduced around 520 V-J features to 13, which were used in a naive Bayes classifier (R e1071). TCRdb applied fastp at Q25 and MiXCR to the public reads, then kept only in-frame beta chains. Rows are unified per CDR3 protein, each entry keeping the most common DNA and genes. In this record, the V and J calls reflect TCRdb's handling and not the investigators' own analysis. Counted in this sample were over 150,000 distinct CDR3 sequences; around 15% of them appeared once. The ten largest clones capture 25% to 30% of the sample.

In the germline V gene, CDR1 corresponds to SGHAT and CDR2 to FQNNGV. V is pared back by 2 bases and J by 8 bases, with 10 bases lying between the germline termini. From the cysteine through the phenylalanine, the CDR3 covers 13 amino acids. This entry keeps only the CDR3 DNA: 39 bases, framed from base 1. Stable Graves' hyperthyroidism was defined as the absence of progression to ophthalmopathy over 18 months of follow-up. Hyperthyroidism patients were aged 18 to 65 years and newly diagnosed, with disease duration of less than 2 months. The study excluded patients with uncontrolled infections, other autoimmune diseases, pregnancy or lactation. Diagnoses were established on the basis of clinical symptoms, serum thyroxine and TRAb, thyroid ultrasound, and orbital computed tomography. PBMCs were isolated from roughly 10 ml of fresh peripheral blood by Ficoll-Paque density gradient centrifugation. Total RNA was extracted with Trizol reagent, and quality was checked on an Agilent 2100 Bioanalyzer.

This chain is built from TRBV11-2 and TRBJ2-1; too little of a D gene remains to name it. This TCR came from a woman between 45 and 60 years old with Graves' hyperthyroidism. What was sequenced was blood. In nucleotides, the sequence is TGTGCCAGCAGCTTAAGTGGCCTGCATGAGCAGTTCTTC. It codes for CASSLSGLHEQFF.